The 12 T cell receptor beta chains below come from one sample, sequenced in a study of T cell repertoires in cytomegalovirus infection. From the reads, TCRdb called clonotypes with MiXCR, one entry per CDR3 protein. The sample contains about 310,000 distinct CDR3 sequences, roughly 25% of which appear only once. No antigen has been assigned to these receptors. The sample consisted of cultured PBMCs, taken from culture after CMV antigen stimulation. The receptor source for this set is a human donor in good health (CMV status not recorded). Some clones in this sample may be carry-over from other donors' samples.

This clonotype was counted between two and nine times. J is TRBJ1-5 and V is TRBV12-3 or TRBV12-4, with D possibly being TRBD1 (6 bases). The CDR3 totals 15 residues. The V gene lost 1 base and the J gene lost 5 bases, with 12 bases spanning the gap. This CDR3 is CASSLVGGGHQPQHF. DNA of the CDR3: TGTGCCAGCAGTTTAGTCGGAGGGGGTCATCAGCCCCAGCATTTT.

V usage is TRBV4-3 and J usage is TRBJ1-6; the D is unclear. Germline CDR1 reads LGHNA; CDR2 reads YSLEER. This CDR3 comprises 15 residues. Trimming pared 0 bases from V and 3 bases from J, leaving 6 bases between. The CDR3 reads CASSQDRDYNSPLHF. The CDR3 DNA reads TGCGCCAGCAGCCAAGACAGAGACTATAATTCACCCCTCCACTTT.

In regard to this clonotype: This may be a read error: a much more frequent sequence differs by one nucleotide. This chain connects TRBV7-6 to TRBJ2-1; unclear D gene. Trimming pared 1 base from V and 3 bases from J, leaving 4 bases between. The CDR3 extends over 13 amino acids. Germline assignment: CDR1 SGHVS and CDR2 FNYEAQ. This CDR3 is CASSLVSYNEQFF. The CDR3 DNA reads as TGTGCCAGCAGCTTAGTCAGCTACAATGAGCAGTTCTTC.

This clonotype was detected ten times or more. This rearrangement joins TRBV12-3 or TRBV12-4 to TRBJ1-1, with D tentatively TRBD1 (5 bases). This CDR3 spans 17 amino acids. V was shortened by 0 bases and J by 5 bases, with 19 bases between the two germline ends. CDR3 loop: CASSLALRDGGWTEAFF. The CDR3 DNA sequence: TGTGCCAGCAGTTTAGCGCTAAGAGACGGGGGGTGGACTGAAGCTTTCTTT.

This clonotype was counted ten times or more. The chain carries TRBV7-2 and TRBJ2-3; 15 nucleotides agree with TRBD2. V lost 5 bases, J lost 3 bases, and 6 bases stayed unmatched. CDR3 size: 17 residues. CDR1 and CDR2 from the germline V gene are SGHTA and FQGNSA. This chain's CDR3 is CASSPRTSGRVTDTQYF. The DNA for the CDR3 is TGTGCCAGCAGCCCCCGGACTAGCGGGAGGGTAACAGATACGCAGTATTTT.

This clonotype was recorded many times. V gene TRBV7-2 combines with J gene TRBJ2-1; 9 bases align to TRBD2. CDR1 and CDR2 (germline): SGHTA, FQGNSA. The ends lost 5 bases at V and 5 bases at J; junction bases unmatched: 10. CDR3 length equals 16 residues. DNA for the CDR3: TGTGCCAGCAGCAAAGAAGGTAGCGGGAGAAACAATGAGCAGTTCTTC. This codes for CASSKEGSGRNNEQFF.

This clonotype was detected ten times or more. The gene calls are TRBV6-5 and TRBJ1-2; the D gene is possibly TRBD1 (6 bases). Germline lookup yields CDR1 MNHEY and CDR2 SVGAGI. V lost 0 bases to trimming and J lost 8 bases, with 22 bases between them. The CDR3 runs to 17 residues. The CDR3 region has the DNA TGTGCCAGCAGTTACTCGGCCGGGGGCGCAGCGTCGGGGGGCTACACCTTC. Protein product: CASSYSAGGAASGGYTF.

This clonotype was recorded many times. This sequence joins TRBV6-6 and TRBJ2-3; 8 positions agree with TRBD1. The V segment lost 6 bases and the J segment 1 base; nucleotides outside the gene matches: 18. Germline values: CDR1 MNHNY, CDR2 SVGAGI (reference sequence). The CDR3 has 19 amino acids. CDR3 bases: TGTGCCAGCAGGCGAACAGGGGGAAGGGGTCTATTCGGCACAGATACGCAGTATTTT. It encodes CASRRTGGRGLFGTDTQYF.

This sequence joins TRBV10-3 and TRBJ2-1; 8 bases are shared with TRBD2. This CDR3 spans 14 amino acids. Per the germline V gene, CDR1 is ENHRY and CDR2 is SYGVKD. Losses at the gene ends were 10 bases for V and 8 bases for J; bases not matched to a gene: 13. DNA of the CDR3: TGTGCCACATTAGCGGGATTAGGGTTATATGAGCAGTTCTTC. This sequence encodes CATLAGLGLYEQFF.

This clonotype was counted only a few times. The CDR3 sequence: CASSLRLAGVIGTDTQYF. Here the CDR3 DNA reads TGTGCCAGCAGCTTGAGGCTAGCGGGAGTGATTGGGACAGATACGCAGTATTTT. The chain uses TRBV7-2 and TRBJ2-3; 10 nucleotides align to TRBD2. CDR1 and CDR2 from the germline V gene are SGHTA and FQGNSA. The CDR3 loop spans 18 amino acids. The junction had 12 bases not matched to a gene; V was cut back by 3 bases and J by 3 bases.

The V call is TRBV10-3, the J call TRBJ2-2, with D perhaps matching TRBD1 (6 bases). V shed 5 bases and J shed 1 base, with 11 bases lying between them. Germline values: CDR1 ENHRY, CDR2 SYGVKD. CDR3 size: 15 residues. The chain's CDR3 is CAISIRGGNTGELFF. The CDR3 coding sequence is TGTGCCATCAGTATCAGGGGTGGGAACACCGGGGAGCTGTTTTTT.

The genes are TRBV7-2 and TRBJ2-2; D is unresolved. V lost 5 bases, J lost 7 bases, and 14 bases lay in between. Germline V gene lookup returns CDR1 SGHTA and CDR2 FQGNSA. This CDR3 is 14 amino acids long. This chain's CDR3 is CASSTPYRVGELFF. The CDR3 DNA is TGTGCCAGCAGCACACCGTATCGGGTCGGGGAGCTGTTTTTT.